The rows below give T cell receptor beta chains drawn from one sample of a study of Ad26.COV2.S vaccination and SARS-CoV-2 variants. Generated by immunoSEQ multiplex PCR, the TCRdb table keeps only in-frame clones and is missing some. The data show roughly 350,000 clones, roughly 90% seen once. The starting material was peripheral blood, obtained in a trial of Ad26.COV2.S vaccine versus placebo. The source of these receptors is a person aged 18-60 years who received the Ad26.COV2.S COVID-19 vaccine or a placebo. The CDR3 runs from the conserved cysteine through the conserved F or W. Each record gives: J gene, V gene, D gene, CDR3 length, CDR3 protein. A D gene is named only where the DNA matches it firmly.

TRBJ1-3	TRBV6-5	.	14	CASTPNRSGNTIYF
TRBJ2-2	TRBV19	.	16	CASSIAGSRGPGELFF
TRBJ1-5	TRBV13	.	16	CASSLKQGPLNQPQHF
TRBJ2-1	TRBV11-2	.	17	CASSLAARATGLSEQFF
TRBJ1-2	TRBV30	.	13	CAWSARDWDGYTF
TRBJ2-2	TRBV11-2	TRBD2	18	CASSFWLPSGANTGELFF
TRBJ2-7	TRBV6-2/TRBV6-3	.	14	CASSQETTRDEQYF
TRBJ1-5	TRBV6-4	.	13	CASSEEDNQPQHF
TRBJ1-6	TRBV27	.	14	CASRSGLHNSPLHF
TRBJ2-1	TRBV27	.	13	CASSPIPGNEQFF
TRBJ2-1	TRBV12-3/TRBV12-4	.	11	CATGSYNEQFF
TRBJ1-6	TRBV27	.	17	CASSLMSRGGNNSPLHF